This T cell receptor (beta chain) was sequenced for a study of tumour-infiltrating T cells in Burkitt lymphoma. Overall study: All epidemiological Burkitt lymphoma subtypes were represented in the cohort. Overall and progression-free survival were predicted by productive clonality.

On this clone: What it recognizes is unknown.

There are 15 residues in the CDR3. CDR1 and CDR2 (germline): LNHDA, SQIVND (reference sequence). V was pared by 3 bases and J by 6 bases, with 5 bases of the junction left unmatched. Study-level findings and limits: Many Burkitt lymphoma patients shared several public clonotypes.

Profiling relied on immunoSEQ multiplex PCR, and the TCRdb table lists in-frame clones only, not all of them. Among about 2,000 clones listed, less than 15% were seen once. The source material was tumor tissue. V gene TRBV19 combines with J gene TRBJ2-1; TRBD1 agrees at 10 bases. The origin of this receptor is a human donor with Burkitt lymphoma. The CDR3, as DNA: TGTGCCAGTAGTATTGGGGACAGGGGAGGCAATGAGCAGTTCTTC. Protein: CASSIGDRGGNEQFF.